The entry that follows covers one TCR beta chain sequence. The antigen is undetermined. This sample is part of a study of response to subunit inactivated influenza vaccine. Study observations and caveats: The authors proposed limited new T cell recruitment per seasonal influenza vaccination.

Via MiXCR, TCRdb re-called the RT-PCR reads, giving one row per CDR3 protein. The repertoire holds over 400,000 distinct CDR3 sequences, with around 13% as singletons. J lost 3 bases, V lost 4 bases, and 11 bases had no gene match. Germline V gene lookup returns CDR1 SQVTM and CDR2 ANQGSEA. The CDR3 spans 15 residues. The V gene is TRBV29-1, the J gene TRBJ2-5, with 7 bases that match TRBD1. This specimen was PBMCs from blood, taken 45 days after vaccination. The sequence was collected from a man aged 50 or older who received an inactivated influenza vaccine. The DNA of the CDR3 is TGCAGCGTTGTGACAGGGCTGACTATCGAAGAGACCCAGTACTTC. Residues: CSVVTGLTIEETQYF.